The count of the clone carrying this T cell receptor (beta chain) is one. The sample is drawn from a study of blood T cell repertoires in COVID-19. Study background: Italy, Spain and the United States were the sources of the convalescent and acute COVID-19 samples. Sources were T cells, B-cell-depleted T cells, or PBMCs; the material itself was cDNA or gDNA.

The CDR3 runs to 16 residues. CDR1 is SGHRS and CDR2 is YFSETQ in the germline V gene. V shed 0 bases, J shed 4 bases, and the junction held 7 bases outside the gene matches. As handled by the study authors: Cell counts per sample came from amplifying reference gene primers. TCRdb's table, derived via immunoSEQ multiplex PCR, lists solely in-frame clones and lacks some. V and J calls and clone size are as listed in that table; D and trimming were resolved from the DNA. The data contain hundreds of thousands of clones, 81% of them singletons. Material: peripheral blood. V usage is TRBV5-1 and J usage is TRBJ1-1; TRBD1 matches at 9 bases. The TCR sequence derives from a woman older than 75 with acute or convalescent COVID-19. The DNA of the CDR3 is TGCGCCAGCAGCTTGGGACCCCCGGGACAGGGCACTGAAGCTTTCTTT. Its translation: CASSLGPPGQGTEAFF.